Following are 25 T cell receptor beta chains from one sample sequenced in a study of T cell responses to AZD1222 COVID-19 vaccine (dated by TCRdb to about 2021). The intended sense of this specimen's time point label: about 28 days (+/-7) after the second vaccine dose. The library was generated by the immunoSEQ multiplex PCR assay. This immuneACCESS table, as held by TCRdb, lists in-frame sequences with V and J called but not all clones. Of the missing ones, under half trace to an unresolved V gene in checked studies; the others have no known cause. Counted in this sample were 95,000 to 150,000 clones; approximately 90% of them appeared once. Jointly, the top ten make up about 7.7% of the sample. The source material was peripheral blood, sampled 28 days after the second AZD1222 dose. The receptor set was obtained from an adult who received the AZD1222 COVID-19 vaccine.

V and J are TRBV21-1 and TRBJ1-3; no DNA check was done on the table's D call, TRBD1. TRBV21-1 is a documented pseudogene. The CDR3 has 16 residues. CDR3 in DNA: TGTGCCAGCAGCAAAGCGCAAACACGATCTGGAAACACCATATATTTT. As protein: CASSKAQTRSGNTIYF.

The CDR3 here is CATSDSSPGGRAEAFF. CDR3 DNA sequence: TGTGCCACCAGTGATTCGTCGCCAGGGGGTAGGGCTGAAGCTTTCTTT. The rearrangement links TRBV24-1 to TRBJ1-1, with 7 bases identical to TRBD1. The CDR3 has 16 residues. Germline V gene data show CDR1 as KGHDR and CDR2 as SFDVKD. With 2 bases clipped from V and 6 bases from J, the junction kept 11 bases outside the gene matches.

The V and J genes are TRBV19 and TRBJ2-2; possible D gene TRBD1, 7 bases. CDR3 length: 14 amino acids. Germline V CDR1 and CDR2: LNHDA, SQIVND (reference sequence). V was clipped by 4 bases and J by 4 bases, with 10 bases between them. CDR3 nucleotides: TGTGCCAGTAGTACCCAGGGGGGCACCGGGGAGCTGTTTTTT. This gives the protein CASSTQGGTGELFF.

This chain links TRBV29-1 with TRBJ1-1, with TRBD1 matching 8 bases. V lost 6 bases and J lost 6; bases outside the gene matches: 6. CDR1 and CDR2 from the germline V gene are SQVTM and ANQGSEA. This CDR3 comprises 12 residues. CDR3 amino acids: CSVRRGQAEAFF. In DNA, the CDR3 is TGCAGCGTGCGCAGGGGGCAGGCTGAAGCTTTCTTT.

The J gene is TRBJ1-2, the V gene TRBV28, with TRBD1 matching 7 bases. The CDR3 extends over 16 amino acids. Germline trimming cut 7 bases from V and 4 bases from J; bases unmatched to any gene: 15. In germline, CDR1 is MDHEN, CDR2 SYDVKM. The CDR3 sequence: CASTENSKQGIYGYTF. Here the CDR3 DNA reads TGTGCCAGCACCGAGAACTCCAAACAGGGGATCTATGGCTACACCTTC.

J is TRBJ2-3 and V is TRBV5-1; possibly TRBD2 for D (6 bases). V lost 0 bases and J lost 0, with 17 bases in between. Germline V gene lookup returns CDR1 SGHRS and CDR2 YFSETQ. The CDR3 runs to 18 residues. The DNA of the CDR3 is TGCGCCAGCAGCTTGGCCCCCTTAGGACTACCGAGCACAGATACGCAGTATTTT. This gives the protein CASSLAPLGLPSTDTQYF.

The chain has TRBV5-1 and TRBJ2-7, with 15 bases lining up with TRBD2. The CDR3 loop spans 17 amino acids. CDR1 and CDR2 from the germline V gene are SGHRS and YFSETQ. With 5 bases clipped from V and 4 bases from J, the junction kept 10 bases outside the gene matches. The CDR3 sequence is CASSSPPGLAGGYEQYF. The DNA for the CDR3 is TGCGCCAGCAGTAGCCCACCGGGACTAGCGGGAGGTTACGAGCAGTACTTC.

This chain links TRBV28 with TRBJ2-5; D could derive from TRBD1 or TRBD2 (5 bases each). Germline V gene data show CDR1 as MDHEN and CDR2 as SYDVKM. Trimming took off 5 bases at V and 7 bases at J, with 17 bases between the two ends. This CDR3 has 14 amino acids. The CDR3 DNA follows: TGTGCCAGCAGTCAAACCCGGGACGGAGGGACCCAGTACTTC. It is translated as CASSQTRDGGTQYF.

The CDR3 sequence is CASSKARDRDLRANVLTF. The CDR3 region has the DNA TGTGCCAGCAGTAAGGCCCGGGACAGGGATCTCCGGGCCAACGTCCTGACTTTC. This chain links TRBV27 with TRBJ2-6, with 9 bases fitting TRBD1. The germline V gene encodes CDR1 MNHEY and CDR2 SMNVEV (reference sequence). This CDR3 has 18 amino acids. V gave up 5 bases and J gave up 5 bases; unmatched junction bases: 13.

In this sample, this clone turned up a few times. The CDR3 loop reads CASSLAPRFRPYNEQFF. The DNA of the CDR3 is TGTGCCAGCAGCTTAGCCCCCCGCTTCAGGCCCTACAATGAGCAGTTCTTC. The rearrangement joins TRBV7-9 to TRBJ2-1; no reliable D call. The germline V gene has CDR1 SEHNR and CDR2 FQNEAQ (reference sequence). The CDR3 sequence is 17 residues long. Trimming pared 0 bases from V and 2 bases from J, leaving 14 bases between.

The rearrangement uses TRBV24-1 and TRBJ1-2, with TRBD1 matching 7 bases. Germline lookup yields CDR1 KGHDR and CDR2 SFDVKD. J was trimmed by 3 bases and V by 4 bases; bases with no gene match: 4. CDR3 length equals 14 residues. CDR3 nucleotides: TGTGCCACCAGTGACTCGACAGGGCACTATGGCTACACCTTC. Its protein product is CATSDSTGHYGYTF.

The V call is TRBV19, the J call TRBJ1-1; no clear D gene. Germline V gene sequence: CDR1 LNHDA, CDR2 SQIVND (reference sequence). The CDR3 is 16 residues long. Trimming took 5 bases from V and 1 from J, leaving 17 bases between them. The CDR3 bases are TGTGCCAGTAGTCCTACAGCGAGCATCACGAACACTGAAGCTTTCTTT. This gives the protein CASSPTASITNTEAFF. Variable domain in full (rest from reference TRBV19 and TRBJ1-1): DGGITQSPKYLFRKEGQNVTLSCEQNLNHDAMYWYRQDPGQGLRLIYYSQIVNDFQKGDIAEGYSVSREKKESFPLTVTSAQKNPTAFYLCASSPTASITNTEAFFGQGTRLTVV.

J is TRBJ2-3 and V is TRBV5-4; D may be TRBD2 (6 bases). The germline V gene encodes CDR1 SGHNT and CDR2 YYREEE (reference sequence). The CDR3 consists of 18 residues. V lost 2 bases and J 0 bases, leaving 19 bases between the germline ends. CDR3: CASSFGHIADPSTDTQYF. The DNA for the CDR3 is TGTGCCAGCAGCTTCGGTCACATAGCGGACCCAAGCACAGATACGCAGTATTTT.

The rearrangement links TRBV6-5 to TRBJ1-1; D ambiguous. The CDR3 totals 15 residues. CDR1 is MNHEY, CDR2 SVGAGI, per germline. V was clipped by 6 bases and J by 0 bases, with 14 bases between them. The CDR3: CASSPLVGLNTEAFF. DNA for the CDR3: TGTGCCAGCAGCCCCTTGGTGGGGTTGAACACTGAAGCTTTCTTT.

This clone was detected only once. The chain recombines TRBV23-1 with TRBJ2-1; 13 bases fit TRBD2. TRBV23-1 has ORF status, its function being uncertain. The CDR3 has 19 residues. V lost 7 bases to trimming and J lost 0 bases; unmatched junction nucleotides: 12. The CDR3 nucleotides read TGCGCCAGCATATTTCCGGGACTAGCGGGACCTAACTCCTACAATGAGCAGTTCTTC. Translation gives CASIFPGLAGPNSYNEQFF.

In this sample, this clone turned up once. V is TRBV19 and J is TRBJ1-4; TRBD1 is a possible D gene (6 bases). Deletions cut 4 bases from V and 2 bases from J, with 11 bases between. CDR1 is LNHDA, CDR2 SQIVND, per germline (reference sequence). The length of the CDR3 is 15 residues. The CDR3 sequence is CASSTKQGTNEKLFF. CDR3 nucleotides: TGTGCCAGTAGTACAAAGCAGGGGACTAATGAAAAACTGTTTTTT.

The chain recombines TRBV2 with TRBJ1-1; TRBD1 might be the D (5 bases). From germline, CDR1 is SNHLY and CDR2 FYNNEI. This CDR3 has 12 amino acids. Trimming left V 10 bases short and J 1 base short, with 10 bases between. The CDR3 spells CANEDKNTEAFF. CDR3 DNA: TGTGCCAACGAGGACAAGAACACTGAAGCTTTCTTT.

V is TRBV27 and J is TRBJ2-1, with 7 bases that match TRBD2. Germline V CDR1 and CDR2: MNHEY, SMNVEV (reference sequence). V trimming: 7 bases; J trimming: 0 bases; junction bases outside the gene matches: 12. This CDR3 is built from 17 residues. The CDR3 loop is CASNGGGITSSYNEQFF. The CDR3 DNA sequence: TGTGCCAGCAATGGGGGAGGGATTACGAGCTCCTACAATGAGCAGTTCTTC.

V and J are TRBV20-1 and TRBJ1-3; D not certain. Germline V CDR1 and CDR2: DFQATT, SNEGSKA (reference sequence). V was trimmed by 8 bases and J by 0 bases, leaving 5 bases between them. CDR3 length: 11 amino acids. This chain's CDR3 is CSTSSGNTIYF. CDR3 in DNA: TGCAGTACTTCCTCTGGAAACACCATATATTTT.

The rearrangement uses TRBV4-1 and TRBJ2-1; 10 nucleotides agree with TRBD2. The V segment lost 1 base and the J segment 10 bases; nucleotides outside the gene matches: 16. This CDR3 has 18 residues. Germline CDR1 reads MGHRA; CDR2 reads YSYEKL. The CDR3 is CASSQGLKGTSDLPEQFF. The CDR3 DNA reads as TGCGCCAGCAGCCAAGGTCTAAAAGGGACTAGCGACTTACCCGAGCAGTTCTTC.

The CDR3 region is CASELAGQLAAGTGELFF. The DNA for the CDR3 is TGCGCCAGCGAGCTTGCGGGACAACTAGCGGCCGGGACCGGGGAGCTGTTTTTT. The V gene is TRBV5-1, the J gene TRBJ2-2; 8 nucleotides align to TRBD2. Losses at the gene ends were 7 bases for V and 5 bases for J; bases not matched to a gene: 19. This CDR3 comprises 18 residues. Germline CDR1 and CDR2: SGHRS and YFSETQ.

The chain carries TRBV7-2 and TRBJ1-5, with D tentatively TRBD1 (5 bases). Trimming shortened V by 4 bases and J by 5 bases, and 12 bases separated the two germline ends. Germline assignment: CDR1 SGHTA and CDR2 FQGNSA. The CDR3 is 14 amino acids. CDR3 bases: TGTGCCAGCAGCTCCAACGGGGGGTATCAGCCCCAGCATTTT. This encodes CASSSNGGYQPQHF.

J is TRBJ2-1 and V is TRBV6-4; 8 bases fit TRBD2. This CDR3 is 16 amino acids long. Germline values: CDR1 MRHNA, CDR2 SNTAGT. J gave up 2 bases and V 3 bases, and 6 bases lay outside the gene matches. The CDR3 DNA follows: TGTGCCAGCAGTGATAAGACGGGGGGGCCCTACAATGAGCAGTTCTTC. Protein product: CASSDKTGGPYNEQFF.

DNA of the CDR3: TGCAGTGCTAGTACGCTCCTACCTGGAAACACCATATATTTT. Translating gives CSASTLLPGNTIYF. The chain employs TRBV20-1 and TRBJ1-3; D uncertain. Trimming pared 3 bases from V and 2 bases from J, leaving 11 bases between. The CDR3 has 14 residues. Germline V gene sequence: CDR1 DFQATT, CDR2 SNEGSKA (reference sequence).

This clone was seen once. The gene calls are TRBV28 and TRBJ2-7; 7 nucleotides match TRBD1. Germline assignment: CDR1 MDHEN and CDR2 SYDVKM. The CDR3 sequence is 15 residues long. The trim removed 6 bases at V and 0 bases at J, leaving 8 bases unmatched. CDR3 region: CASSPSTGPSYEQYF. The CDR3 DNA is TGTGCCAGCAGCCCTTCGACAGGGCCCTCCTACGAGCAGTACTTC.